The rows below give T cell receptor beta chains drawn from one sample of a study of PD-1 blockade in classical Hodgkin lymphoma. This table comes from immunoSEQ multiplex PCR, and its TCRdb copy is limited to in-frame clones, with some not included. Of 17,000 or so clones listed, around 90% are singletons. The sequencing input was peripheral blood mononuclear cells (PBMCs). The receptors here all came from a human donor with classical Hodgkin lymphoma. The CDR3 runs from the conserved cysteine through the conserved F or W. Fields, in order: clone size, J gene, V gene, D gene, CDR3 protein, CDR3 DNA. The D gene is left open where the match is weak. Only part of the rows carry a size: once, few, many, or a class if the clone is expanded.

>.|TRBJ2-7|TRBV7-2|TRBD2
CASSTDWAGGNEQYF
TGTGCCAGCAGTACCGACTGGGCGGGAGGTAACGAGCAGTACTTC
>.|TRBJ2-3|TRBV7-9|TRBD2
CASSGSGRGDTQYF
TGTGCCAGCAGCGGTAGCGGGAGAGGGGATACGCAGTATTTT
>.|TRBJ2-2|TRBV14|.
CASSQDKGTGELFF
TGTGCCAGCAGCCAAGATAAGGGGACCGGGGAGCTGTTTTTT
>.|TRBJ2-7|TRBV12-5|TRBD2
CASGAGGAGDEPYEQYF
TGTGCTAGTGGTGCGGGGGGAGCGGGAGATGAGCCCTACGAGCAGTACTTC
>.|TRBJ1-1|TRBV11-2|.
CASSLGLTEAFF
TGTGCCAGCAGCTTAGGGCTTACTGAAGCTTTCTTT
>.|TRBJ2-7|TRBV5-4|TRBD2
CASSWTSGYEQYF
TGTGCCAGCAGCTGGACTAGCGGCTACGAGCAGTACTTC
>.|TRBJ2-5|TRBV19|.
CASSSGLQETQYF
TGTGCCAGTAGTTCCGGGTTACAAGAGACCCAGTACTTC
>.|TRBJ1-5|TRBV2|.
CATNRDRNQPQHF
TGTGCCACGAACAGGGATCGGAATCAGCCCCAGCATTTT
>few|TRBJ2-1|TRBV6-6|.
CASSYVAGRGVNEQFF
TGTGCCAGCAGTTACGTCGCGGGTAGGGGGGTCAATGAGCAGTTCTTC
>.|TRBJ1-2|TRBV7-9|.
CASSLGNGANYGYTF
TGTGCCAGCAGCTTAGGTAACGGAGCTAACTATGGCTACACCTTC
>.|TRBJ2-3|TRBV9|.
CASSVVGTGSTDTQYF
TGTGCCAGCAGCGTAGTAGGTACAGGATCCACAGATACGCAGTATTTT
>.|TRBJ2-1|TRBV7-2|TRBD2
CASSLEGTSGRRNNEQFF
TGTGCCAGCAGCTTAGAGGGGACTAGCGGGAGAAGAAATAATGAGCAGTTCTTC
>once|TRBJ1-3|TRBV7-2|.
CASSLVGRGGNTIYF
TGTGCCAGCAGCTTAGTCGGCAGGGGTGGAAACACCATATATTTT
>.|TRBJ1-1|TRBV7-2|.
CASSFLQGGAEAFF
TGTGCCAGCAGCTTCCTCCAGGGAGGGGCTGAAGCTTTCTTT
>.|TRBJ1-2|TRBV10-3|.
CAISEGWGYTF
TGTGCCATCAGTGAAGGTTGGGGCTACACCTTC
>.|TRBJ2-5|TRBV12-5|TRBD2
CASGLGRRGLASQETQYF
TGTGCTAGTGGTTTGGGACGACGGGGACTAGCGTCCCAAGAGACCCAGTACTTC
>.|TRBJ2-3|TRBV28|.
CASNGGSDTQYF
TGTGCCAGCAATGGGGGGTCAGATACGCAGTATTTT
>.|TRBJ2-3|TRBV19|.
CASSTEPMGTDTQYF
TGTGCCAGTAGTACCGAACCGATGGGCACAGATACGCAGTATTTT
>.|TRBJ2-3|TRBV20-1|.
CSALLASTQYF
TGCAGTGCTCTACTAGCAAGTACGCAGTATTTT
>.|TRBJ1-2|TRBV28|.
CASRTTGIYGYTF
TGTGCCAGCAGGACTACAGGAATCTATGGCTACACCTTC
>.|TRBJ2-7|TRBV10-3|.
CAISGPVGPEQYF
TGTGCCATCAGTGGCCCGGTGGGGCCCGAGCAGTACTTC
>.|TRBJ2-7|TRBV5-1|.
CASSLVQGSLEQYF
TGCGCCAGCAGCTTGGTTCAGGGGTCGTTGGAGCAGTACTTC
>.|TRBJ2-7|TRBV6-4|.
CASSDSGAYEQYF
TGTGCCAGCAGTGACTCCGGAGCCTACGAGCAGTACTTC
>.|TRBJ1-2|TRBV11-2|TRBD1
CASSHDGQGITGYTF
TGTGCCAGCAGCCACGACGGACAGGGGATTACTGGCTACACCTTC
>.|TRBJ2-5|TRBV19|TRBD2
CASSNGLAGMGQETQYF
TGTGCCAGTAGTAATGGTCTAGCGGGTATGGGCCAAGAGACCCAGTACTTC
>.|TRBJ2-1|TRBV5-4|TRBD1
CASSRRQGSYNEQFF
TGTGCCAGCAGCCGACGACAGGGATCGTACAATGAGCAGTTCTTC
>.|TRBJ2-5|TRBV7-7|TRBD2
CASSSGLAGGKETQYF
TGTGCCAGCAGCTCGGGACTAGCGGGAGGGAAAGAGACCCAGTACTTC
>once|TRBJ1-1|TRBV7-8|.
CASSRGGRITEAFF
TGTGCCAGCAGCCGGGGGGGGAGAATCACTGAAGCTTTCTTT
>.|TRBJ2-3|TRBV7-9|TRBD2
CASSPRLAGGSTDTQYF
TGTGCCAGCAGCCCCAGACTAGCGGGAGGGAGCACAGATACGCAGTATTTT
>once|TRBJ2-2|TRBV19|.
CASRWIVNTGELFF
TGTGCCAGTAGGTGGATTGTTAACACCGGGGAGCTGTTTTTT
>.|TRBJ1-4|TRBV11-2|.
CASSLAGEKLFF
TGTGCCAGCAGCTTAGCGGGTGAAAAACTGTTTTTT
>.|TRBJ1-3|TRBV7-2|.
CASSRERNTIYF
TGTGCCAGCAGCCGAGAACGAAACACCATATATTTT
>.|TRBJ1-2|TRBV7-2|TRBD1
CASSLAGDRGRGYTF
TGTGCCAGCAGCTTAGCGGGGGACAGGGGCCGTGGCTACACCTTC
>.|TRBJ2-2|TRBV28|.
CASSLSQGNTGELFF
TGTGCCAGCAGTTTATCTCAGGGGAACACCGGGGAGCTGTTTTTT
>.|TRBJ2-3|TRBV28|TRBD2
CASSPGIGGVSGRAADTQYF
TGTGCCAGCAGTCCAGGGATAGGGGGCGTTAGCGGGAGGGCCGCAGATACGCAGTATTTT
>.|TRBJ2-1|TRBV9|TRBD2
CASSLRVVAGNEQFF
TGTGCCAGCAGCCTGCGGGTGGTAGCGGGTAATGAGCAGTTCTTC
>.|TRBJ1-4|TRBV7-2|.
CASSSRQVDEKLFF
TGTGCCAGCAGCTCCAGACAGGTGGATGAAAAACTGTTTTTT
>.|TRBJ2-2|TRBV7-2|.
CASSTKAANTGELFF
TGTGCCAGCAGCACCAAAGCCGCGAACACCGGGGAGCTGTTTTTT
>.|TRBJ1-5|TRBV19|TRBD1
CASSILAGGNQPQHF
TGTGCCAGTAGTATTCTGGCAGGGGGTAATCAGCCCCAGCATTTT
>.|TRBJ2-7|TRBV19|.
CASSMGSSEGYYGHEQYF
TGTGCCAGTAGTATGGGGAGTTCGGAGGGCTACTACGGCCACGAGCAGTACTTC
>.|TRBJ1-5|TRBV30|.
CAWSAGASNQPQHF
TGTGCCTGGAGTGCAGGGGCTAGCAATCAGCCCCAGCATTTT
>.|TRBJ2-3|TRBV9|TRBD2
CASSPTSGNTDTQYF
TGTGCCAGCAGCCCGACTAGCGGAAACACAGATACGCAGTATTTT
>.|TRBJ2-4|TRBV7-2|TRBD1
CASSSGQVNIQYF
TGTGCCAGCAGCTCGGGACAGGTCAACATTCAGTACTTC
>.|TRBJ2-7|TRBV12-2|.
CASRSQGPLYEQYF
TGTGCAAGTCGTTCTCAGGGGCCCCTCTACGAGCAGTACTTC
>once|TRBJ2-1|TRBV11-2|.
CASSLHPSSYNEQFF
TGTGCCAGCAGCTTGCACCCTAGCTCCTACAATGAGCAGTTCTTC
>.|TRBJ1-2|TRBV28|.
CASSLPGLRGYTF
TGTGCCAGCAGTTTACCAGGGTTAAGAGGCTACACCTTC
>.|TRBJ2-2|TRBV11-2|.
CASSFLAGTGELFF
TGTGCCAGCAGCTTTCTCGCGGGCACCGGGGAGCTGTTTTTT
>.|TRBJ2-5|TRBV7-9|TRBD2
CASSLGGSGSFRETQYF
TGTGCCAGCAGCTTAGGGGGTAGCGGGAGTTTCAGAGAGACCCAGTACTTC
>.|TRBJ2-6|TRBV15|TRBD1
CATSRDGAGGAGANVLTF
TGTGCCACCAGCAGAGATGGGGCAGGGGGCGCTGGGGCCAACGTCCTGACTTTC
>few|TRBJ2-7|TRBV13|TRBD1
CASSVGQGYSYEQYF
TGTGCCAGCAGCGTGGGACAGGGATACTCCTACGAGCAGTACTTC
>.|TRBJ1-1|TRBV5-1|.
CASGEGLNTEAFF
TGCGCCAGCGGGGAGGGGTTGAACACTGAAGCTTTCTTT
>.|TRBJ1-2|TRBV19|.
CASSWSLDGYTF
TGTGCCAGTAGTTGGTCCCTTGATGGCTACACCTTC
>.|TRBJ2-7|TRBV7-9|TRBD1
CASSSYGQGNYEQYF
TGTGCCAGCAGCTCATATGGACAGGGCAACTACGAGCAGTACTTC
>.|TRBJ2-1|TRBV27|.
CASSPFLNNEQFF
TGTGCCAGCTCACCGTTCCTCAACAATGAGCAGTTCTTC
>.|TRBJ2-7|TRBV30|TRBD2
CAWSVTSGRAPTYEQYF
TGTGCCTGGAGTGTAACCAGCGGGAGAGCCCCCACCTACGAGCAGTACTTC